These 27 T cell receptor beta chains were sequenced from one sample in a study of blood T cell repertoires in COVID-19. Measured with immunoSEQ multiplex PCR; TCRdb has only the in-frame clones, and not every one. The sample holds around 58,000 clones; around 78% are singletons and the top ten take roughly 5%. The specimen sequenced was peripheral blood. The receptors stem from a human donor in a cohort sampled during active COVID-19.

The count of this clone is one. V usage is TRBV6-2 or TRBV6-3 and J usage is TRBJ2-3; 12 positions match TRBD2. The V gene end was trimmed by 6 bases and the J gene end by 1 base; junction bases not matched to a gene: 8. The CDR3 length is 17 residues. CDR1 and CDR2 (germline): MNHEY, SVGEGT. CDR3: CASSRLAGAPRTDTQYF. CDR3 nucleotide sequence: TGTGCCAGCAGCAGACTAGCGGGGGCACCCCGCACAGATACGCAGTATTTT.

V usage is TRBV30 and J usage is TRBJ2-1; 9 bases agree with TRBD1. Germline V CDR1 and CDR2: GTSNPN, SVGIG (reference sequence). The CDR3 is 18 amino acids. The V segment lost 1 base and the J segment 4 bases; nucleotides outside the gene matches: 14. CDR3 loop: CAWSEAGAGTGTYNEQFF. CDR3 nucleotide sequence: TGTGCCTGGAGTGAGGCCGGTGCCGGGACAGGGACTTACAATGAGCAGTTCTTC.

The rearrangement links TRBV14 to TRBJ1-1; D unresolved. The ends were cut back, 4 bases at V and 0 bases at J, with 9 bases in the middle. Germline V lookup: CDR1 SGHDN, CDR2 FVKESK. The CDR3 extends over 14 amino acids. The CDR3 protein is CASSLLGVNTEAFF. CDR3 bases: TGTGCCAGCAGCCTCCTCGGGGTGAACACTGAAGCTTTCTTT.

The CDR3 spells CASSLQGLSYEQYF. The CDR3 DNA is TGTGCCAGCAGCTTGCAGGGTCTCTCCTACGAGCAGTACTTC. The V gene is TRBV5-4, the J gene TRBJ2-7; TRBD1 is a possible D gene (5 bases). Germline CDR1 reads SGHNT; CDR2 reads YYREEE (reference sequence). The CDR3 runs 14 residues. The V end was cut by 1 base, the J end by 0 bases, with 8 bases between.

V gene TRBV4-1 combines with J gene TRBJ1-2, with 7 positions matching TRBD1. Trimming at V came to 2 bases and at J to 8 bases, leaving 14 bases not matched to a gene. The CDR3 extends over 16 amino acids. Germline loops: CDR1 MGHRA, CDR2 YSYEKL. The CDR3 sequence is CASSQPSPGQTRGYTF. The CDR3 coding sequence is TGCGCCAGCAGCCAACCCTCACCGGGACAGACTAGGGGCTACACCTTC.

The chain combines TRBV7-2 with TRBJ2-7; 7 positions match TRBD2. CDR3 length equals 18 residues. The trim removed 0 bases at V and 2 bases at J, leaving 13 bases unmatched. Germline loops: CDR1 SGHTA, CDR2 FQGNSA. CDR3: CASSLARGGQSQAYEQYF. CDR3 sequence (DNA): TGTGCCAGCAGCTTAGCGAGGGGAGGGCAGTCCCAAGCCTACGAGCAGTACTTC.

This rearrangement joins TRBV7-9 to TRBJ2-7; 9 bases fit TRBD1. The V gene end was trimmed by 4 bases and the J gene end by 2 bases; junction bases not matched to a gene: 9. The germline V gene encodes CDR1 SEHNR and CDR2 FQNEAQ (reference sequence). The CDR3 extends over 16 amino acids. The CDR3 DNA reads TGTGCCAGCAGCTCTCCGGGACAGGGCGCACCCTACGAGCAGTACTTC. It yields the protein CASSSPGQGAPYEQYF.

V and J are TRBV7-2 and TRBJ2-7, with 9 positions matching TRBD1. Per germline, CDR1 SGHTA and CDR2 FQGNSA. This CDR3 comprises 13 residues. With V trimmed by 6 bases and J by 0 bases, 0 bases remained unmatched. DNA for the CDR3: TGTGCCAGCAGGACAGGGGGCTCCTACGAGCAGTACTTC. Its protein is CASRTGGSYEQYF.

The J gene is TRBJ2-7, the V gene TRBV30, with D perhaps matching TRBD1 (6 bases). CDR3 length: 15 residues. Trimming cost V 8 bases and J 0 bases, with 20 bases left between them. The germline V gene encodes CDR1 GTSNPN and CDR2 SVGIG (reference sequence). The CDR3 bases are TGTGCCGGTAACTCCGGGACACGAAGCTCCTACGAGCAGTACTTC. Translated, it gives CAGNSGTRSSYEQYF.

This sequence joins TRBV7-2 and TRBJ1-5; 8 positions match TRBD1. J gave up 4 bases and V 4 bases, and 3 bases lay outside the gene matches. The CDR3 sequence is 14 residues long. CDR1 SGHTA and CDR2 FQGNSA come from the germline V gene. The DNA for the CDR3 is TGTGCCAGCAGCTCCCGGACAGGGAATCAGCCCCAGCATTTT. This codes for CASSSRTGNQPQHF.

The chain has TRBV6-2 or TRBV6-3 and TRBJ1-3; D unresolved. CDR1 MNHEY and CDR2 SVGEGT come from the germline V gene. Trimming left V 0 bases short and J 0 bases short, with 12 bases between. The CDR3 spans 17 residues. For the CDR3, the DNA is TGTGCCAGCAGTTACTCGGGAGGTCGCCGCTCTGGAAACACCATATATTTT. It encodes CASSYSGGRRSGNTIYF.

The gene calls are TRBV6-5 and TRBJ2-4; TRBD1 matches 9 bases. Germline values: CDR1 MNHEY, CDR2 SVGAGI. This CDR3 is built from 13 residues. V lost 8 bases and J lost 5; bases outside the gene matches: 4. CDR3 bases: TGTGCCAGCCGAAGACAGGGGGAAAACATTCAGTACTTC. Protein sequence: CASRRQGENIQYF.

The CDR3 DNA is TGTGCCAGCAGCTTGAGGGGACAGGTGAAGTTCTTC. It encodes CASSLRGQVKFF. J is TRBJ2-1 and V is TRBV7-2; 8 nucleotides match TRBD1. Germline V gene sequence: CDR1 SGHTA, CDR2 FQGNSA. V shed 3 bases, J shed 14 bases, and the junction held 6 bases outside the gene matches. The CDR3 length is 12 residues.

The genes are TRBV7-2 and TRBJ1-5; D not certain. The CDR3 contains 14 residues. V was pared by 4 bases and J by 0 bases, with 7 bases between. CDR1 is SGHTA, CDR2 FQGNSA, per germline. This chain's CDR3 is CASSSDNSNQPQHF. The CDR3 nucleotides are TGTGCCAGCAGCTCCGACAATAGCAATCAGCCCCAGCATTTT.

CDR3 residues: CASTPGQSNQPQHF. CDR3 DNA: TGTGCCAGCACCCCGGGACAGAGCAATCAGCCCCAGCATTTT. This chain uses TRBV7-9 with TRBJ1-5, with 7 bases aligning to TRBD1. J lost 1 base, V lost 7 bases, and 4 bases had no gene match. Germline assignment: CDR1 SEHNR and CDR2 FQNEAQ (reference sequence). This CDR3 has 14 amino acids.

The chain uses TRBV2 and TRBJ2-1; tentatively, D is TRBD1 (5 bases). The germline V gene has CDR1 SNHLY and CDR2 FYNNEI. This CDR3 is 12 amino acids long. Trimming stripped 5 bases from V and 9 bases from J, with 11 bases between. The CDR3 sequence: CASSTRQIEQFF. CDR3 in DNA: TGTGCCAGCAGTACTCGACAGATTGAGCAGTTCTTC. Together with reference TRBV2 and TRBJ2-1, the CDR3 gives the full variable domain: EPEVTQTPSHQVTQMGQEVILRCVPISNHLYFYWYRQILGQKVEFLVSFYNNEISEKSEIFDDQFSVERPDGSNFTLKIRSTKLEDSAMYFCASSTRQIEQFFGPGTRLTVL.

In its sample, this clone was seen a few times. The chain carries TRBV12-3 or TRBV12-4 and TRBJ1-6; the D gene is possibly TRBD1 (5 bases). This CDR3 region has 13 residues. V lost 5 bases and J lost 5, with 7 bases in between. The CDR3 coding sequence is TGTGCCAGCAGTGACAGACATAATTCACCCCTCCACTTT. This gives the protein CASSDRHNSPLHF.

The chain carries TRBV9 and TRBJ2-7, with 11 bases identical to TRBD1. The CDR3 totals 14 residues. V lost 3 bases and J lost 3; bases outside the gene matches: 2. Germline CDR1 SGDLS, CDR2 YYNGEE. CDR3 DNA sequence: TGTGCCAGCAGCGGAGGGACAGGGGGCTACGAGCAGTACTTC. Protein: CASSGGTGGYEQYF. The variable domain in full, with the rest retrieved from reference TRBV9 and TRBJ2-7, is DSGVTQTPKHLITATGQRVTLRCSPRSGDLSVYWYQQSLDQGLQFLIQYYNGEERAKGNILERFSAQQFPDLHSELNLSSLELGDSALYFCASSGGTGGYEQYFGPGTRLTVT.

The CDR3 sequence is CASSQDSYEQYF. The DNA of the CDR3 is TGCGCCAGCAGCCAGGACAGCTACGAGCAGTACTTC. This rearrangement joins TRBV5-1 to TRBJ2-7, with TRBD1 as a possible D gene (6 bases). CDR1 is SGHRS and CDR2 is YFSETQ in the germline V gene. There are 12 residues in the CDR3. V shed 4 bases and J shed 3 bases, with 8 bases lying between them.

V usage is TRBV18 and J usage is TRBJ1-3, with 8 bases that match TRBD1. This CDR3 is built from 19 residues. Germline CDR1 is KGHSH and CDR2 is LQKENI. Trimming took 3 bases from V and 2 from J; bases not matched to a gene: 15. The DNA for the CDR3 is TGTGCCAGCTCACCTTACCCTCGGGACAGGATAGTGGCTGGAAACACCATATATTTT. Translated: CASSPYPRDRIVAGNTIYF.

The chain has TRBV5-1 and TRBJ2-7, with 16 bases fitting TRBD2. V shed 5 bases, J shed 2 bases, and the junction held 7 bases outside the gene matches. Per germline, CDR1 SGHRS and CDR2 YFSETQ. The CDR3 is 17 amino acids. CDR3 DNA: TGCGCCAGCAGACCGGGACTAGCGGGGGGGAGTACCTACGAGCAGTACTTC. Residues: CASRPGLAGGSTYEQYF. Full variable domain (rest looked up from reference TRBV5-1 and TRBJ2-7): KAGVTQTPRYLIKTRGQQVTLSCSPISGHRSVSWYQQTPGQGLQFLFEYFSETQRNKGNFPGRFSGRQFSNSRSEMNVSTLELGDSALYLCASRPGLAGGSTYEQYFGPGTRLTVT.

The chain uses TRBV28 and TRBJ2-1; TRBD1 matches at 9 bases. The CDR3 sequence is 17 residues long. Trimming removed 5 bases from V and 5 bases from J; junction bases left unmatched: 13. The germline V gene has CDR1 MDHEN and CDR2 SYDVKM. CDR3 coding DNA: TGTGCCAGCAGTCGCCCTGACAGGGGGAGTAGCCACAATGAGCAGTTCTTC. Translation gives CASSRPDRGSSHNEQFF.

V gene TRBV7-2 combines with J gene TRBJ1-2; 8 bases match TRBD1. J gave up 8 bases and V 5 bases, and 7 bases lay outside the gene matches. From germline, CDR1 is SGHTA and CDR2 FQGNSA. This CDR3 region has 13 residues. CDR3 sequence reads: CASSDRTGYGYTF. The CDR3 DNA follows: TGTGCCAGCAGCGACAGGACAGGGTACGGCTACACCTTC.

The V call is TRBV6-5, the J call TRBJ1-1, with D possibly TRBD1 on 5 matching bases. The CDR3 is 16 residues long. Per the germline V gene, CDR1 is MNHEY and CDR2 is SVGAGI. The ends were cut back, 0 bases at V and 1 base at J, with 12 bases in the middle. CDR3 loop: CASSYSIHRRNTEAFF. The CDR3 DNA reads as TGTGCCAGCAGTTACTCGATACACAGGAGGAACACTGAAGCTTTCTTT.

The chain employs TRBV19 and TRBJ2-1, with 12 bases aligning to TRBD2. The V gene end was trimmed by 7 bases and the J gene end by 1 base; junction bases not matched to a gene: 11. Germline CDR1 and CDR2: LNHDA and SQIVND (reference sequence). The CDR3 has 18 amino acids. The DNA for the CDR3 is TGTGCCAGTACGGGTGGGCTAGCGGGGGGGCTTTCCTACAATGAGCAGTTCTTC. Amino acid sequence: CASTGGLAGGLSYNEQFF. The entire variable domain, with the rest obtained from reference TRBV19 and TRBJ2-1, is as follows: DGGITQSPKYLFRKEGQNVTLSCEQNLNHDAMYWYRQDPGQGLRLIYYSQIVNDFQKGDIAEGYSVSREKKESFPLTVTSAQKNPTAFYLCASTGGLAGGLSYNEQFFGPGTRLTVL.

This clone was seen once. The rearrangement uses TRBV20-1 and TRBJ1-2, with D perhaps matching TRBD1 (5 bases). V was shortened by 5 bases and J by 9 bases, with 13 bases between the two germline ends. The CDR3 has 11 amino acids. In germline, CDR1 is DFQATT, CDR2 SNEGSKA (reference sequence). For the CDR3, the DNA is TGCAGTGCTCCCTGGGAGGGGCGCTACACCTTC. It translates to CSAPWEGRYTF.

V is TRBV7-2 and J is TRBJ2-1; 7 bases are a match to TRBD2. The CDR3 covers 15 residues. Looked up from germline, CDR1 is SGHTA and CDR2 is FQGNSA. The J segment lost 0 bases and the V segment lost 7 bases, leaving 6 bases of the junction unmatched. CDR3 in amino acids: CASKTSGTSYNEQFF. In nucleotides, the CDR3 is TGTGCCAGCAAGACGAGCGGGACCTCCTACAATGAGCAGTTCTTC. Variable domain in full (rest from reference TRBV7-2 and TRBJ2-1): GAGVSQSPSNKVTEKGKDVELRCDPISGHTALYWYRQSLGQGLEFLIYFQGNSAPDKSGLPSDRFSAERTGGSVSTLTIQRTQQEDSAVYLCASKTSGTSYNEQFFGPGTRLTVL.